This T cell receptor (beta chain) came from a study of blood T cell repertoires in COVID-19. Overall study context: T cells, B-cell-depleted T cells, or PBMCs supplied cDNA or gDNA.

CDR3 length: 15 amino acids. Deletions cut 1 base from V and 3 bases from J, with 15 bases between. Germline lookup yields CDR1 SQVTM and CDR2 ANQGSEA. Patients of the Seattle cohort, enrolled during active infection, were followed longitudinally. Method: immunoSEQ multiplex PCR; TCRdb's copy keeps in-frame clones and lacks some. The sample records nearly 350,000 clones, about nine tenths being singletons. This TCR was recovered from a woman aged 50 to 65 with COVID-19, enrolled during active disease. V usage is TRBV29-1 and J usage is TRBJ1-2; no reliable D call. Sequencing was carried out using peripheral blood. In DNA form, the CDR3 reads TGCAGCGTTGAAGTCTTTATCCGACGGGACTATGGCTACACCTTC. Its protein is CSVEVFIRRDYGYTF.